The rows below give T cell receptor beta chains drawn from one sample of a study of post-analysis software for immune sequencing data. TCRdb reanalysed the PCR reads using MiXCR and keeps one entry per CDR3 protein. The sample contains about 770,000 distinct CDR3 sequences, about 45% of which appear only once. Sample: blood. These receptors were collected from a girl aged 10-17 years with multiple sclerosis. Each CDR3 is given with its conserved first and last residue. The D gene is left open where the match is weak. A clone size is listed for some rows: how often the clone was seen (once, few, many), or a class if it is expanded.

clone_size	d_call	v_call	j_call	cdr3_nt	cdr3_aa
.	TRBD2	TRBV7-2	TRBJ2-1	TGTGCCAGCAGCACAAGTGGGACTAGCGGGTACTACTACAATGAGCAGTTCTTC	CASSTSGTSGYYYNEQFF
.	.	TRBV7-9	TRBJ2-5	TGTGCCAGCAGCTTTGGTCAGGAGATGTACCAAGAGACCCAGTACTTC	CASSFGQEMYQETQYF
.	TRBD1	TRBV5-6	TRBJ2-7	TGTGCCAGCAGCCGTTGGGACAGGGACCTTCCCTACGAGCAGTACTTC	CASSRWDRDLPYEQYF
.	.	TRBV5-1	TRBJ2-7	TGCGCCAGCAGCTTTCAGGAGGGGGGGGAGCAGTACTTC	CASSFQEGGEQYF
few	TRBD1	TRBV12-3/TRBV12-4	TRBJ2-7	TGTGCCAGCAGTTTCTCAACCGGACAGGGAGTAGGTGGCGAGCAGTACTTC	CASSFSTGQGVGGEQYF
few	TRBD2	TRBV7-6	TRBJ2-7	TGTGCCAGCAGCCCCGGTAAAGGACTAGCGGGAGTCTACGAGCAGTACTTC	CASSPGKGLAGVYEQYF
.	.	TRBV29-1	TRBJ1-2	TGCAGCGTTGGGACACCCCAGGAGAGTGGCTACACCTTC	CSVGTPQESGYTF
.	TRBD2	TRBV20-1	TRBJ2-1	TGCAGTGCTAGAGCGGGACTAGCTTTGAATGAGCAGTTCTTC	CSARAGLALNEQFF
.	.	TRBV5-6	TRBJ2-7	TGTGCCAGCAGCTTGCTCGGGAGCTCGGCCTACGAGCAGTACTTC	CASSLLGSSAYEQYF
.	.	TRBV6-5	TRBJ1-2	TGTGCCAGCAGTTACTCGCGAGGGTTGGGCAGGAACTATGGCTACACCTTC	CASSYSRGLGRNYGYTF
few	.	TRBV27	TRBJ2-1	TGTGCCAGCAGTTTTGAGGGGCTTGAGCAGTTCTTC	CASSFEGLEQFF
few	TRBD1	TRBV29-1	TRBJ2-7	TGCAGCGTTGAAGTTCCAAGGACAGGGGACTCCTACGAGCAGTACTTC	CSVEVPRTGDSYEQYF
few	.	TRBV10-3	TRBJ1-5	TGTGCCATCAGTGAGGAAGGTGGAAGCAATCAGCCCCAGCATTTT	CAISEEGGSNQPQHF
.	.	TRBV29-1	TRBJ1-1	TGCAGCGGCATGGGGCTCACTGAAGCTTTCTTT	CSGMGLTEAFF
few	TRBD1	TRBV5-1	TRBJ2-1	TGCGCCAGCAGCCCGGGACAGGGTGTCAATGAGCAGTTCTTC	CASSPGQGVNEQFF
.	TRBD2	TRBV20-1	TRBJ2-7	TGCAGTGCTAGAGATGATCCGGGACTAGCGGGAGGGAGGTCCTACGAGCAGTACTTC	CSARDDPGLAGGRSYEQYF
.	TRBD1	TRBV5-1	TRBJ1-2	TGCGCCAGCAGCTTCGGACAGGGGAAGGATGGCTACACCTTC	CASSFGQGKDGYTF
.	.	TRBV12-3/TRBV12-4	TRBJ2-1	TGTGCCAGCAGTTTGTGGCTTGGGGGCGGTGAGCAGTTCTTC	CASSLWLGGGEQFF
.	.	TRBV7-6	TRBJ1-1	TGTGCCAGCAGCCCCTCGAAAGGGGGCACTGAAGCTTTCTTT	CASSPSKGGTEAFF
few	TRBD1	TRBV6-6	TRBJ2-7	TGTGCCAGCAGCTCAAGACAGGGCCAAGGCTACGAGCAGTACTTC	CASSSRQGQGYEQYF
few	.	TRBV5-1	TRBJ1-5	TGCGCCAGCAGCAGGGAGGGGGAGAGCAATCAGCCCCAGCATTTT	CASSREGESNQPQHF
few	.	TRBV11-2	TRBJ2-7	TGTGCCAGCAGCTTAAGGAGGGCTCCCCCGGTGGAGCAGTACTTC	CASSLRRAPPVEQYF
.	TRBD1	TRBV6-5	TRBJ2-7	TGTGCCAGCAGTTACACTCAGGGGGCTTGGGAGCAGTACTTC	CASSYTQGAWEQYF
many	TRBD2	TRBV10-3	TRBJ2-3	TGTGCCACCTCAATAGCGGGAGCTGCAGATACGCAGTATTTT	CATSIAGAADTQYF
once	TRBD2	TRBV5-5	TRBJ2-1	TGTGCCAGCAGGTGGGGACTAGCGGACAATGAGCAGTTCTTC	CASRWGLADNEQFF
.	.	TRBV3-1	TRBJ2-3	TGTGCCAGCAGCCAAGAAGCTCCAAGGCCGAACACAGATACGCAGTATTTT	CASSQEAPRPNTDTQYF
.	.	TRBV12-3/TRBV12-4	TRBJ1-2	TGTGCCAGCAGTTTAGGAGGGTTTGTGTATGGCTACACCTTC	CASSLGGFVYGYTF
.	TRBD2	TRBV27	TRBJ2-1	TGTGCCAGTACTAGCGGGCGGGGCAATGAGCAGTTCTTC	CASTSGRGNEQFF
.	TRBD1	TRBV15	TRBJ2-1	TGTGCCACCAGCAGAGGAGGGACAGACAATGAGCAGTTCTTC	CATSRGGTDNEQFF
.	.	TRBV6-5	TRBJ2-5	TGTGCCAGCAGTCGCGGGACAGTCTTTCAAGAGACCCAGTACTTC	CASSRGTVFQETQYF
.	TRBD2	TRBV4-1	TRBJ2-7	TGCGCCAGCAGCCAAATAGAACTAGCGGGAGGTCGTCACGAGCAGTACTTC	CASSQIELAGGRHEQYF
.	TRBD1	TRBV7-9	TRBJ1-2	TGTGCCAGCAGATCACAAGCCGGGACAGGGAACTATGGCTACACCTTC	CASRSQAGTGNYGYTF
.	.	TRBV2	TRBJ2-7	TGTGCCAGCCTCCTATCGCACATTTTCTCCTACAAGCAGTACTTC	CASLLSHIFSYKQYF
once	.	TRBV19	TRBJ1-5	TGTGCCAGTAGTGGCAGGGCAGAATCTAAGGGTCAGCCCCAGCATTTT	CASSGRAESKGQPQHF
.	TRBD1	TRBV7-2	TRBJ2-3	TGTGCCAGCAGCCAAGACAGGGGGCGAGATACGCAGTATTTT	CASSQDRGRDTQYF
.	.	TRBV6-2/TRBV6-3	TRBJ1-5	TGTGCCAGCAGAATTTCGGGGGGGAGGAATCAGCCCCAGCATTTT	CASRISGGRNQPQHF
once	TRBD2	TRBV5-1	TRBJ2-5	TGCGCCAGCAGCGTGGTGGGACTAGCGGGAGACTGGGAGACCCAGTACTTC	CASSVVGLAGDWETQYF
.	.	TRBV3-1	TRBJ2-1	TGTGCCAGCAGCCAAGATTTGGCGGTGTCCTACAATGAGCAGTTCTTC	CASSQDLAVSYNEQFF
.	.	TRBV7-9	TRBJ2-5	TGTGCCAGCAGCTTTTCCGAGTGGGATCGGCTATGGCGCGAGACCCAGTACTTC	CASSFSEWDRLWRETQYF
.	.	TRBV20-1	TRBJ2-1	TGCAGTGCTAGAGATACGGGGACCGGGGTAGGCTCCCACAATGAGCAGTTCTTC	CSARDTGTGVGSHNEQFF
.	TRBD2	TRBV20-1	TRBJ2-1	TGCAGTGCTAGAGTCCCCTCCGGGGGAGGGCCCTACAATGAGCAGTTCTTC	CSARVPSGGGPYNEQFF
few	.	TRBV9	TRBJ2-1	TGTGCCAGCAGCGCTCCTAGGGGGCGGGAGTTTACGGATGAGCAGTTCTTC	CASSAPRGREFTDEQFF
once	.	TRBV7-2	TRBJ2-5	TGTGCCAGCAGCCGCGACACGTCCCAAGAGACCCAGTACTTC	CASSRDTSQETQYF
once	TRBD1	TRBV7-9	TRBJ2-1	TGTGCCAGCAGAGGGGCGAGGGGGCCGGACAATGAGCAGTTCTTC	CASRGARGPDNEQFF
.	TRBD2	TRBV6-2/TRBV6-3	TRBJ2-7	TGTGCCGGCAGGGGCAGCGCTAGCGGGAGCTACGAGCAGTACTTC	CAGRGSASGSYEQYF
few	.	TRBV9	TRBJ2-1	TGTGCCAGCAGCGGAGGGCCGCGAAATGAGCAGTTCTTC	CASSGGPRNEQFF
few	TRBD2	TRBV28	TRBJ2-7	TGTGCCAGCAAGCGGGAGCTCTCCCCAGTCGAGCAGTACTTC	CASKRELSPVEQYF
few	TRBD1	TRBV4-2	TRBJ1-2	TGTGCCAGCAGCCAAGGAGAGAGGGACAGCGATGGCTACACCTTC	CASSQGERDSDGYTF
many	.	TRBV12-3/TRBV12-4	TRBJ2-5	TGTGCCAGCAGTGCCCGGGAGACCCAGTACTTC	CASSARETQYF
.	TRBD2	TRBV9	TRBJ2-7	TGTGCCAGCAGCGTAGAGGGGACTAGTTCCCACGAGCAGTACTTC	CASSVEGTSSHEQYF
.	.	TRBV5-5	TRBJ1-1	TGTGCCAGCAGCTTTTCAGGGGCCCCTGAAGCTTTCTTT	CASSFSGAPEAFF